This T cell receptor (beta chain) stems from a study of molecular identifiers for immune sequencing clone quantification. Whole-study findings and limits: Among around 1 million naive cells, as was reported, spiked Jurkat TCR RNA from one cell was detectable.

Sorted naive CD8 T cells were those defined as CD8+CD4-CCR7+CD45RA+. Comment on this clonotype: Its specificity is unknown. The conserved phenylalanine or tryptophan is not found at the CDR3 terminus, so this likely reflects a read error.

V was clipped by 5 bases and J by 7 bases; unmatched bases: 8. CDR1 is SGHTA, CDR2 FQGNSA, per germline. CDR3 length: 15 residues. As previously described, bulk TCR libraries were made using listed TCR primers. TCRdb re-called the PCR reads with MiXCR, one entry per CDR3 protein. The sample shows about half a million distinct CDR3 sequences, about a fifth of them seen only once. The J gene is TRBJ2-3, the V gene TRBV7-2, with 11 bases aligning to TRBD2. The specimen was naive CD8+ T cells from blood, with Jurkat cell RNA spiked in. Subset noted: FACS-sorted CD8+CD4-CCR7+CD45RA+ naive T cells. The TCR comes from a human donor in good health. Some libraries in this study had Jurkat cell RNA spiked in. The CDR3, as DNA: TGTGCCAGCAGCGTATTAGCGGGAGGGCCGAATACGCAGTATTTG. Residues: CASSVLAGGPNTQYL.